Listed below are T cell receptor beta chains from one sample, sequenced in a study of T-cell memory formation after mild COVID-19. TCRdb re-called the 5' RACE reads with MiXCR, one entry per CDR3 protein. The sample contains 560,000 or so distinct CDR3 sequences, about 18% of which appear only once. Sequencing was carried out using PBMCs or a T cell subset sorted from them (not recorded which). The source of these receptors is an adult woman who had mild COVID-19 (a few samples of this study predate the infection). Cell type and time point are not known. Both conserved end residues are part of each CDR3. The D gene is left open where the match is weak. Size is stated for part of the rows, as once, few or many counts, or as a class when the clone is expanded.

j_gene: TRBJ2-7
abundance: -
d_gene: -
v_gene: TRBV5-5
CDR3aa: CASSLASPGPYEQYF
CDR3nt: TGTGCCAGCAGCTTAGCAAGTCCGGGGCCCTACGAGCAGTACTTC

j_gene: TRBJ1-1
abundance: few
d_gene: TRBD1
v_gene: TRBV5-1
CDR3aa: CASSDRTGVSTEAFF
CDR3nt: TGCGCCAGCAGCGACCGAACAGGGGTCAGCACTGAAGCTTTCTTT

j_gene: TRBJ2-7
abundance: -
d_gene: -
v_gene: TRBV2
CDR3aa: CASNSQGIDEQYF
CDR3nt: TGTGCCAGCAATAGTCAGGGAATCGACGAGCAGTACTTC

j_gene: TRBJ2-5
abundance: -
d_gene: -
v_gene: TRBV5-1
CDR3aa: CASSLAPGANKETQYF
CDR3nt: TGCGCCAGCAGCTTGGCCCCGGGGGCCAACAAAGAGACCCAGTACTTC

j_gene: TRBJ1-5
abundance: few
d_gene: -
v_gene: TRBV12-3/TRBV12-4
CDR3aa: CASSAQGGNQPQHF
CDR3nt: TGTGCCAGCAGTGCGCAGGGAGGCAATCAGCCCCAGCATTTT

j_gene: TRBJ2-3
abundance: few
d_gene: -
v_gene: TRBV19
CDR3aa: CASRSEADTQYF
CDR3nt: TGTGCCAGTAGGAGCGAGGCAGATACGCAGTATTTT

j_gene: TRBJ2-3
abundance: few
d_gene: -
v_gene: TRBV5-1
CDR3aa: CASSAGTEGGTQYF
CDR3nt: TGCGCCAGCAGCGCCGGGACGGAAGGGGGGACGCAGTATTTT

j_gene: TRBJ2-7
abundance: few
d_gene: -
v_gene: TRBV5-1
CDR3aa: CASSRYATGIEQYF
CDR3nt: TGCGCCAGCAGCCGATACGCGACAGGTATCGAGCAGTACTTC

j_gene: TRBJ2-3
abundance: few
d_gene: -
v_gene: TRBV6-2/TRBV6-3
CDR3aa: CASTQNRASSPDTQYF
CDR3nt: TGTGCCAGCACCCAAAACAGGGCTAGCTCGCCAGATACGCAGTATTTT

j_gene: TRBJ1-5
abundance: -
d_gene: -
v_gene: TRBV4-3
CDR3aa: CASSQEFTGYQPQHF
CDR3nt: TGCGCCAGCAGCCAAGAGTTTACAGGGTATCAGCCCCAGCATTTT

j_gene: TRBJ1-5
abundance: -
d_gene: -
v_gene: TRBV10-3
CDR3aa: CAISERAGNQPQHF
CDR3nt: TGTGCCATCAGCGAAAGGGCTGGAAATCAGCCCCAGCATTTT

j_gene: TRBJ2-7
abundance: -
d_gene: -
v_gene: TRBV30
CDR3aa: CAWTDVTYEQYF
CDR3nt: TGTGCCTGGACAGACGTGACCTACGAGCAGTACTTC

j_gene: TRBJ2-7
abundance: -
d_gene: -
v_gene: TRBV7-9
CDR3aa: CASSSKSEQYF
CDR3nt: TGTGCCAGCAGTTCGAAGTCGGAGCAGTACTTC

j_gene: TRBJ2-1
abundance: -
d_gene: -
v_gene: TRBV29-1
CDR3aa: CSVDSGTGIYEQFF
CDR3nt: TGCAGCGTTGATTCCGGGACCGGGATATACGAGCAGTTCTTC

j_gene: TRBJ2-7
abundance: few
d_gene: -
v_gene: TRBV6-5
CDR3aa: CASSLRSPYELYF
CDR3nt: TGTGCCAGCAGCCTGCGGTCCCCCTACGAGCTGTACTTC

j_gene: TRBJ2-1
abundance: -
d_gene: -
v_gene: TRBV19
CDR3aa: CASNSGTDYNEQFF
CDR3nt: TGTGCCAGTAACTCCGGGACCGACTACAATGAGCAGTTCTTC

j_gene: TRBJ2-2
abundance: -
d_gene: -
v_gene: TRBV27
CDR3aa: CASSLLPQGGTGELFF
CDR3nt: TGTGCCAGCAGTTTATTGCCTCAGGGAGGCACCGGGGAGCTGTTTTTT

j_gene: TRBJ2-7
abundance: -
d_gene: -
v_gene: TRBV15
CDR3aa: CATSRTHPGRERAYEQYF
CDR3nt: TGTGCCACCAGCAGGACACACCCCGGCAGGGAAAGGGCCTACGAGCAGTACTTC

j_gene: TRBJ1-1
abundance: -
d_gene: TRBD1
v_gene: TRBV10-3
CDR3aa: CAIRTGGTESFF
CDR3nt: TGTGCCATCAGGACAGGGGGCACTGAATCTTTCTTT

j_gene: TRBJ2-1
abundance: -
d_gene: TRBD2
v_gene: TRBV7-3
CDR3aa: CASSHRGSSGSSYNEQFF
CDR3nt: TGTGCCAGCAGCCACCGGGGGTCTAGCGGGAGTTCCTACAATGAGCAGTTCTTC

j_gene: TRBJ1-5
abundance: few
d_gene: -
v_gene: TRBV7-8
CDR3aa: CASSLGVVTQGGQPQHF
CDR3nt: TGTGCCAGCAGCTTAGGAGTGGTAACACAGGGAGGCCAGCCCCAGCATTTT

j_gene: TRBJ1-4
abundance: -
d_gene: -
v_gene: TRBV2
CDR3aa: CASSEAGRVGEKLFF
CDR3nt: TGTGCCAGCAGTGAAGCAGGCCGCGTGGGTGAAAAACTGTTTTTT

j_gene: TRBJ2-5
abundance: few
d_gene: TRBD2
v_gene: TRBV12-3/TRBV12-4
CDR3aa: CASSPGLAGGVQYF
CDR3nt: TGTGCCAGCAGTCCGGGACTAGCGGGTGGGGTCCAGTACTTC

j_gene: TRBJ2-3
abundance: -
d_gene: TRBD2
v_gene: TRBV12-3/TRBV12-4
CDR3aa: CASRKAGIDTDTQYF
CDR3nt: TGTGCCAGCAGAAAAGCGGGAATAGACACAGATACGCAGTATTTT

j_gene: TRBJ2-1
abundance: -
d_gene: TRBD1
v_gene: TRBV6-6
CDR3aa: CASSDRDREFF
CDR3nt: TGTGCCAGCAGCGACCGGGACAGGGAGTTCTTC

j_gene: TRBJ2-7
abundance: -
d_gene: -
v_gene: TRBV7-8
CDR3aa: CASSSRAYEQYF
CDR3nt: TGTGCCAGCAGCTCAAGGGCCTACGAGCAGTACTTC

j_gene: TRBJ2-6
abundance: many
d_gene: TRBD2
v_gene: TRBV11-2
CDR3aa: CASRSFSRGAGANVLTF
CDR3nt: TGTGCCAGCAGATCCTTTTCCCGGGGGGCTGGGGCCAACGTCCTGACTTTC

j_gene: TRBJ2-5
abundance: few
d_gene: -
v_gene: TRBV7-9
CDR3aa: CASSLQGPRETQYF
CDR3nt: TGTGCCAGCAGCTTACAGGGCCCGAGGGAGACCCAGTACTTC

j_gene: TRBJ1-2
abundance: few
d_gene: -
v_gene: TRBV11-2
CDR3aa: CASSLEGIYGYTF
CDR3nt: TGTGCCAGCAGCTTAGAGGGGATTTATGGCTACACCTTC

j_gene: TRBJ2-7
abundance: -
d_gene: TRBD1
v_gene: TRBV11-2
CDR3aa: CASSLGHQGARYEQYF
CDR3nt: TGTGCCAGCAGCTTAGGACACCAGGGGGCACGGTACGAGCAGTACTTC

j_gene: TRBJ2-7
abundance: -
d_gene: -
v_gene: TRBV5-6
CDR3aa: CASSTPEGLGEQYF
CDR3nt: TGTGCCAGCAGCACCCCTGAGGGCCTCGGGGAGCAGTACTTC

j_gene: TRBJ1-2
abundance: few
d_gene: -
v_gene: TRBV3-1
CDR3aa: CASSQPGEGYGYTF
CDR3nt: TGTGCCAGCAGCCAGCCGGGGGAGGGATATGGCTACACCTTC

j_gene: TRBJ2-7
abundance: -
d_gene: -
v_gene: TRBV29-1
CDR3aa: CSVAETYEQYF
CDR3nt: TGCAGCGTTGCCGAGACTTACGAGCAGTACTTC

j_gene: TRBJ2-1
abundance: many
d_gene: TRBD2
v_gene: TRBV9
CDR3aa: CASSGSQGTSGWVKDNEQFF
CDR3nt: TGTGCCAGCAGCGGATCCCAGGGGACTAGCGGGTGGGTGAAGGACAATGAGCAGTTCTTC

j_gene: TRBJ2-3
abundance: -
d_gene: TRBD2
v_gene: TRBV19
CDR3aa: CASSSRTSGAADTQYF
CDR3nt: TGTGCCAGTAGTTCACGGACTAGCGGGGCGGCAGATACGCAGTATTTT

j_gene: TRBJ1-2
abundance: few
d_gene: TRBD1
v_gene: TRBV20-1
CDR3aa: CSAGTGENYGYTF
CDR3nt: TGCAGTGCTGGGACAGGGGAGAACTATGGCTACACCTTC

j_gene: TRBJ1-2
abundance: few
d_gene: -
v_gene: TRBV6-5
CDR3aa: CASSPTYSLTGGGYTF
CDR3nt: TGTGCCAGCAGTCCAACCTATTCCTTGACGGGAGGAGGCTACACCTTC